Each of the 32 T cell receptor beta chains below was sequenced from the same sample in a study of siplizumab effects on memory and regulatory T cells. Which antigens these TCRs recognize remains unknown. The table came from immunoSEQ multiplex PCR; TCRdb's copy has only in-frame clones and leaves some out. Of 9,500 or so clones in the sample, about half were seen once. Cells of the mixed lymphocyte reaction were cocultured at 37 degrees C for roughly six days. Sample: CFSE-low (dividing) CD4+ T cells sorted from an allogeneic mixed lymphocyte reaction. The origin of the receptors is a human donor in good health; the cells came from an allogeneic mixed lymphocyte reaction.

The genes are TRBV7-6 and TRBJ2-3; possible D gene TRBD2, 6 bases. V lost 5 bases and J lost 0, with 12 bases in between. Germline assignment: CDR1 SGHVS and CDR2 FNYEAQ. The CDR3 covers 15 residues. CDR3 in DNA: TGTGCCAGCAGCCTTTACAGCGGGAGCACAGATACGCAGTATTTT. Its protein is CASSLYSGSTDTQYF.

This clone was seen a single time. Since a much larger clone is just one base distant, this may be a read error. The chain carries TRBV5-4 and TRBJ2-7; TRBD1 matches 8 bases. V gave up 2 bases and J gave up 8 bases; unmatched junction bases: 12. The CDR3 spans 15 residues. CDR1 SGHNT and CDR2 YYREEE come from the germline V gene (reference sequence). CDR3 in DNA: TGTGCCAGCAGCTTATCCGGGACAGGCACTACCAAGCAGTACTTC. Amino acids: CASSLSGTGTTKQYF.

The gene calls are TRBV11-1 and TRBJ1-2; D is ambiguous. The germline V and J ends were trimmed by 3 bases and 5 bases, with 4 bases remaining between them. Per germline, CDR1 SGHAT and CDR2 FQDESV (reference sequence). This CDR3 has 11 residues. CDR3 in amino acids: CASSLKYGYTF. The CDR3, as DNA: TGTGCCAGCAGCTTGAAATATGGCTACACCTTC.

This clone showed up just a few times. The chain employs TRBV10-3 and TRBJ2-7; D gene ambiguous. This CDR3 is built from 13 residues. CDR1 and CDR2 (germline): ENHRY, SYGVKD. The V gene lost 3 bases and the J gene lost 5 bases, with 11 bases spanning the gap. CDR3 sequence: CAISELRGDEQYF. For the CDR3, the DNA is TGTGCCATCAGTGAATTGCGCGGCGACGAGCAGTACTTC.

This clone was counted between two and nine times. Here the CDR3 DNA reads TGTGCCAGCAGCCGCGGGACCTCCTCCATGAAGACCCAGTACTTC. Translating gives CASSRGTSSMKTQYF. The chain recombines TRBV6-5 with TRBJ2-5; the D gene is possibly TRBD2 (6 bases). V lost 6 bases and J 6 bases, leaving 20 bases between the germline ends. Germline V gene data show CDR1 as MNHEY and CDR2 as SVGAGI. The length of the CDR3 is 15 residues.

This clone came up a few times. In DNA, the CDR3 is TGTGCCAGTAGGAGGACATATCAAGAGACCCAGTACTTC. Translation: CASRRTYQETQYF. The rearrangement joins TRBV19 to TRBJ2-5, with D possibly TRBD1 on 5 matching bases. CDR1 and CDR2 from the germline V gene are LNHDA and SQIVND (reference sequence). This CDR3 spans 13 amino acids. V lost 6 bases, J lost 2 bases, and 10 bases lay in between.

The genes are TRBV6-5 and TRBJ1-2; D is possibly TRBD1 (6 bases). Per the germline V gene, CDR1 is MNHEY and CDR2 is SVGAGI. V was pared by 4 bases and J by 6 bases, with 12 bases between. CDR3 length: 13 amino acids. CDR3 sequence reads: CASSSTGIHGYTF. The CDR3 nucleotides read TGTGCCAGCAGTTCGACAGGCATCCATGGCTACACCTTC.

This clone was observed a few times. The chain recombines TRBV7-2 with TRBJ1-2, with unresolved D. This CDR3 has 13 amino acids. V lost 1 base and J lost 4, with 7 bases in between. The germline CDR1 and CDR2 sequences are SGHTA and FQGNSA. The CDR3 bases are TGTGCCAGCAGCTTAGTGTCGGCCTATGGCTACACCTTC. This encodes CASSLVSAYGYTF.

V and J are TRBV7-9 and TRBJ1-2, with D perhaps TRBD1 (5 bases). V was clipped by 6 bases and J by 4 bases, with 18 bases between them. The CDR3 spans 15 residues. Germline-derived CDR1 and CDR2 are SEHNR and FQNEAQ (reference sequence). DNA for the CDR3: TGTGCCAGCAGTTTGACCAGGGAGGGATCCTATGGCTACACCTTC. Its translation: CASSLTREGSYGYTF.

V and J are TRBV20-1 and TRBJ2-5; D remains ambiguous. V lost 4 bases and J 3 bases, leaving 6 bases between the germline ends. The CDR3 runs to 11 residues. The germline CDR1 and CDR2 sequences are DFQATT and SNEGSKA (reference sequence). The DNA of the CDR3 is TGCAGTGCTACGCACAAAGAGACCCAGTACTTC. It translates to CSATHKETQYF.

This chain joins TRBV2 and TRBJ2-1; TRBD1 agrees at 8 bases. The CDR3 has 15 amino acids. V lost 6 bases and J lost 4; bases outside the gene matches: 8. The germline gives CDR1 SNHLY, CDR2 FYNNEI. In DNA, the CDR3 is TGTGCCAGCAGCCCGGGACAGGTACAGTACAATGAGCAGTTCTTC. Encoded protein: CASSPGQVQYNEQFF.

Only a few counts were recorded for this clone. The chain is built from TRBV2 and TRBJ2-2; D is unclear. This CDR3 spans 15 amino acids. Trimming left V 4 bases short and J 3 bases short, with 12 bases between. Germline-derived CDR1 and CDR2 are SNHLY and FYNNEI. CDR3 in DNA: TGTGCCAGCAGTGGGCAACCGGGTGACACCGGGGAGCTGTTTTTT. Protein sequence: CASSGQPGDTGELFF.

The sample holds a few counts of this clone. The chain uses TRBV10-3 and TRBJ1-1, with TRBD1 matching 7 bases. Germline lookup yields CDR1 ENHRY and CDR2 SYGVKD. CDR3 length: 13 residues. V lost 5 bases, J lost 13 bases, and 13 bases stayed unmatched. The CDR3 region has the DNA TGTGCCATCAGTCCAGATTTAAGACAGGGAAATTTCTTT. This codes for CAISPDLRQGNFF.

The rearrangement joins TRBV18 to TRBJ2-4; no reliable D call. The CDR3 extends over 20 amino acids. V dropped 2 bases and J dropped 0 bases, with 23 bases sitting between them. In germline, CDR1 is KGHSH, CDR2 LQKENI. Here the CDR3 DNA reads TGTGCCAGCTCACCATTGTTCCGGGCCCGGACCCATACAGCCAAAAACATTCAGTACTTC. This encodes CASSPLFRARTHTAKNIQYF.

A note on this clone: Only one base separates this from a far larger clonotype, so it likely reflects a read error. The chain combines TRBV7-2 with TRBJ2-3; D remains unclear. Germline lookup yields CDR1 SGHTA and CDR2 FQGNSA. This CDR3 comprises 16 residues. As DNA, the CDR3 is TGTGCCAGCAGCCAAGATATTAAAGCCCGCACGGATACGCAGTATTTT. Its protein is CASSQDIKARTDTQYF.

The J gene is TRBJ1-5, the V gene TRBV9; D is unclear. With 1 base removed from V and 5 bases from J, the gap between germline ends came to 10 bases. CDR3 length: 14 amino acids. Looked up from germline, CDR1 is SGDLS and CDR2 is YYNGEE. CDR3 protein: CASSVNPSDQPQHF. CDR3 bases: TGTGCCAGCAGCGTAAATCCATCCGATCAGCCCCAGCATTTT.

The J gene is TRBJ2-7, the V gene TRBV7-2; D remains unclear. The CDR3 loop spans 13 amino acids. Germline CDR1 SGHTA, CDR2 FQGNSA. Trimming stripped 6 bases from V and 4 bases from J, with 13 bases between. The CDR3 region is CASSLRAAYEQYF. DNA of the CDR3: TGTGCCAGCAGTCTCCGGGCCGCGTACGAGCAGTACTTC.

This clone was seen a few times. This rearrangement joins TRBV20-1 to TRBJ2-5; D uncertain. This CDR3 region has 10 residues. The germline V gene encodes CDR1 DFQATT and CDR2 SNEGSKA (reference sequence). With 3 bases removed from V and 10 bases from J, the gap between germline ends came to 9 bases. Here the CDR3 reads CSARGNGQYF. The CDR3 region has the DNA TGCAGTGCTAGGGGTAATGGCCAGTACTTC.

This chain connects TRBV2 to TRBJ2-5; D is possibly TRBD1 (5 bases). Germline V CDR1 and CDR2: SNHLY, FYNNEI. There are 13 residues in the CDR3. Trimming stripped 5 bases from V and 5 bases from J, with 12 bases between. The CDR3 coding sequence is TGTGCCAGCAGTTTCTCGCGACAGGAGACCCAGTACTTC. It translates to CASSFSRQETQYF.

This chain joins TRBV19 and TRBJ1-5, with D possibly being TRBD1 (5 bases). The V end lost 6 bases, the J end lost 4 bases, and 10 bases lay between the germline ends. The CDR3 sequence is 13 residues long. Germline CDR1 and CDR2: LNHDA and SQIVND (reference sequence). The CDR3 DNA is TGTGCCAGTAGCACCACAGGAAATCAGCCCCAGCATTTT. This translates into CASSTTGNQPQHF.

This clone was found a few times. Here the CDR3 DNA reads TGTGCCAGCCCCCCAGGGACGGATCAGTCCTCGTTTGAGCAGTTCTTC. Translation gives CASPPGTDQSSFEQFF. The rearrangement joins TRBV14 to TRBJ2-1; D is perhaps TRBD1 or TRBD2 (5 bases each). The CDR3 length is 16 residues. In germline, CDR1 is SGHDN, CDR2 FVKESK. V lost 8 bases and J lost 9, with 26 bases in between.

This clone is classed as medium-sized. V gene TRBV2 combines with J gene TRBJ1-2; TRBD1 might be the D (6 bases). The germline CDR1 and CDR2 sequences are SNHLY and FYNNEI. This CDR3 is built from 17 residues. The V end lost 6 bases, the J end lost 8 bases, and 28 bases lay between the germline ends. The CDR3 protein is CASSQEGGGASYRGYTF. CDR3 bases: TGTGCCAGCAGCCAGGAAGGGGGAGGGGCCTCATATCGAGGCTACACCTTC.

J is TRBJ2-5 and V is TRBV11-2; the D gene is possibly TRBD2 (7 bases). Germline-derived CDR1 and CDR2 are SGHAT and FQNNGV. Trimming took off 5 bases at V and 5 bases at J, with 21 bases between the two ends. CDR3 length: 16 amino acids. The CDR3: CASSPVGRGAGETQYF. The DNA for the CDR3 is TGTGCCAGCAGCCCCGTCGGTCGGGGGGCTGGGGAGACCCAGTACTTC.

This clone was counted only a few times. The DNA of the CDR3 is TGTGCCAGCAGCGAAAAGCTAGCGGGGGGTAAAGAGACCCAGTACTTC. Its protein is CASSEKLAGGKETQYF. J is TRBJ2-5 and V is TRBV5-4, with 11 bases identical to TRBD2. Looked up from germline, CDR1 is SGHNT and CDR2 is YYREEE (reference sequence). This CDR3 region has 16 residues. J lost 3 bases, V lost 4 bases, and 8 bases had no gene match.

The gene calls are TRBV9 and TRBJ2-3, with TRBD1 matching over 9 bases. CDR1 is SGDLS, CDR2 YYNGEE, per germline. The CDR3 length is 16 residues. Unmatched junction bases numbered 7, after V lost 0 bases and J lost 5 bases. The CDR3 sequence: CASSVEGQGRGDTQYF. In DNA form, the CDR3 reads TGTGCCAGCAGCGTAGAGGGACAGGGACGAGGAGATACGCAGTATTTT.

This clone qualifies as medium-sized. The V and J genes are TRBV9 and TRBJ2-7; TRBD1 matches at 10 bases. The trim removed 4 bases at V and 6 bases at J, leaving 10 bases unmatched. This CDR3 is built from 15 residues. CDR1 and CDR2 (germline): SGDLS, YYNGEE. CDR3 in amino acids: CASSPETGGDFEQYF. CDR3 DNA sequence: TGTGCCAGCAGCCCAGAGACAGGGGGCGATTTCGAGCAGTACTTC.

The chain links TRBV11-3 to TRBJ2-2, with D uncertain. V lost 5 bases to trimming and J lost 4 bases, with 8 bases between them. Germline V lookup: CDR1 SGHNT, CDR2 YENEEA. The length of the CDR3 is 13 residues. CDR3 coding DNA: TGTGCCAGCAGCCTCTACAGCACCGGGGAGCTGTTTTTT. It encodes CASSLYSTGELFF.

This clone turned up a few times. The chain joins TRBV4-2 to TRBJ2-3; D not resolved. The CDR3 totals 15 residues. Germline V CDR1 and CDR2: LGHNA, YNFKEQ. V was cut by 1 base and J by 6 bases, with 14 bases left in between. This CDR3 reads CASSQVGPGRDTQYF. The CDR3 region has the DNA TGTGCCAGCAGCCAAGTTGGCCCAGGTCGGGATACGCAGTATTTT.

V usage is TRBV9 and J usage is TRBJ2-3; D perhaps matches TRBD2 (6 bases). V dropped 4 bases and J dropped 1 base, with 16 bases sitting between them. The CDR3 length is 16 residues. Germline CDR1 reads SGDLS; CDR2 reads YYNGEE. In DNA, the CDR3 is TGTGCCAGCAGCAGCGTTCAGCCGGGGGGCACAGATACGCAGTATTTT. Translation gives CASSSVQPGGTDTQYF.

This clone has a single count. The J gene is TRBJ2-5, the V gene TRBV7-2; the match to TRBD2 covers 13 bases. J was trimmed by 5 bases and V by 4 bases; bases with no gene match: 7. Looked up from germline, CDR1 is SGHTA and CDR2 is FQGNSA. There are 16 residues in the CDR3. In DNA, the CDR3 is TGTGCCAGCAGCTCCCGACTAGCGGGAGGTATGGAGACCCAGTACTTC. This codes for CASSSRLAGGMETQYF.

The chain uses TRBV11-2 and TRBJ2-5; tentative D call: TRBD1 (6 bases). The ends were cut back, 4 bases at V and 5 bases at J, with 17 bases in the middle. From germline, CDR1 is SGHAT and CDR2 FQNNGV. The CDR3 sequence is 15 residues long. In DNA form, the CDR3 reads TGTGCCAGCAGCTCTACAGGGAGAAGTGCCGAGACCCAGTACTTC. Translating it yields CASSSTGRSAETQYF.

This clone is deemed medium-sized (0.01 to 0.1%). This rearrangement joins TRBV5-1 to TRBJ2-2; 10 nucleotides agree with TRBD2. The V and J ends lost 2 bases and 5 bases, in that order; junction bases with no gene match: 6. The CDR3 length is 16 residues. In germline, CDR1 is SGHRS, CDR2 YFSETQ. CDR3 protein: CASSLAGTSVTGELFF. CDR3 coding DNA: TGCGCCAGCAGCTTAGCCGGGACTAGCGTTACCGGGGAGCTGTTTTTT.